These 32 T cell receptor beta chains were all obtained from the same sample, sequenced in a study of T-cell reconstitution after alpha-beta-depleted transplantation in children. TCRbeta library construction was performed incorporating unique molecular identifiers. TCRdb used MiXCR to reprocess the PCR reads, holding one entry per CDR3 protein. The sample includes hundreds of thousands of distinct CDR3 sequences, 16% of them seen just once. The source was PBMCs from the stem cell graft donor, collected from the stem cell graft. The receptors derive from a human donor who donated a stem cell graft to a child with acute myeloid leukemia.

This clonotype occurred many times. The chain combines TRBV20-1 with TRBJ1-5; possible D gene TRBD1, 5 bases. This CDR3 contains 18 residues. CDR1 is DFQATT, CDR2 SNEGSKA, per germline (reference sequence). V dropped 0 bases and J dropped 2 bases, with 20 bases sitting between them. As DNA, the CDR3 is TGCAGTGCTAGAGATCGGACAAAGGGCATGGCGGGCAATCAGCCCCAGCATTTT. This codes for CSARDRTKGMAGNQPQHF.

This clonotype was seen at least ten times. The chain uses TRBV7-8 and TRBJ2-1, with D tentatively TRBD2 (6 bases). This CDR3 comprises 15 residues. Trimming stripped 2 bases from V and 5 bases from J, with 13 bases between. Germline lookup yields CDR1 SGHVS and CDR2 FQNEAQ. The CDR3 protein is CASSLTRGRNNEQFF. The CDR3 nucleotides are TGTGCCAGCAGCTTAACCCGGGGGAGGAACAATGAGCAGTTCTTC. Together with reference TRBV7-8 and TRBJ2-1, the CDR3 gives the full variable domain: GAGVSQSPRYKVAKRGQDVALRCDPISGHVSLFWYQQALGQGPEFLTYFQNEAQLDKSGLPSDRFFAERPEGSVSTLKIQRTQQEDSAVYLCASSLTRGRNNEQFFGPGTRLTVL.

This clonotype came up many times. The chain combines TRBV29-1 with TRBJ2-1; D may be TRBD1 or TRBD2 (5 bases each). Germline V gene sequence: CDR1 SQVTM, CDR2 ANQGSEA. V gave up 7 bases and J gave up 8 bases, with 15 bases separating them. The CDR3 sequence is 12 residues long. The CDR3 nucleotides read TGCAGCGCCCTTCGAGGGGTTGATGAGCAGTTCTTC. Translation: CSALRGVDEQFF.

The chain joins TRBV4-3 to TRBJ2-1; D may match TRBD1 or TRBD2 (6 bases each). CDR1 is LGHNA, CDR2 YSLEER, per germline. V lost 0 bases to trimming and J lost 5 bases, with 23 bases between them. This CDR3 contains 19 residues. CDR3 amino acids: CASSQDLVGRGEFDNEQFF. The CDR3 nucleotides are TGCGCCAGCAGCCAAGATCTTGTTGGAAGGGGGGAGTTCGACAATGAGCAGTTCTTC.

This clonotype has ten or more counts. The chain has TRBV20-1 and TRBJ2-7; D is perhaps TRBD2 (5 bases). Trimming removed 6 bases from V and 2 bases from J, with 11 bases in between. The CDR3 sequence is 12 residues long. The V gene's germline CDR1 is DFQATT and CDR2 SNEGSKA (reference sequence). In DNA form, the CDR3 reads TGCAGTGCGCCCGGGATAACCTACGAGCAGTACTTC. Its protein product is CSAPGITYEQYF.

This clonotype appeared many times. The rearrangement links TRBV20-1 to TRBJ1-2; D is possibly TRBD1 (5 bases). From germline, CDR1 is DFQATT and CDR2 SNEGSKA (reference sequence). V dropped 5 bases and J dropped 4 bases, with 11 bases sitting between them. The CDR3 contains 12 residues. DNA for the CDR3: TGCAGTGCTGAGAGGGGTTCCTATGGCTACACCTTC. Protein: CSAERGSYGYTF.

This clonotype was found a few times. CDR3 in amino acids: CATSRDRAISYNEQFF. The CDR3 region has the DNA TGTGCCACCAGCAGAGATCGGGCCATCTCCTACAATGAGCAGTTCTTC. The chain recombines TRBV15 with TRBJ2-1; D remains unclear. CDR1 and CDR2 (germline): LNHNV, YYDKDF (reference sequence). Trimming took 0 bases from V and 0 from J, leaving 9 bases between them. CDR3 length equals 16 residues.

This chain links TRBV6-1 with TRBJ2-6, with D unclear. V was trimmed by 2 bases and J by 0 bases, leaving 8 bases between them. The CDR3 runs 16 residues. CDR1 is MNHNS, CDR2 SASEGT, per germline. The CDR3 is CASSESTYSGANVLTF. CDR3 coding DNA: TGTGCCAGCAGTGAAAGTACGTACTCTGGGGCCAACGTCCTGACTTTC.

There are many counts of this clonotype. The chain recombines TRBV7-2 with TRBJ2-3; 8 bases agree with TRBD2. The J segment lost 5 bases and the V segment lost 1 base, leaving 5 bases of the junction unmatched. Germline V gene data show CDR1 as SGHTA and CDR2 as FQGNSA. The CDR3 has 15 residues. In DNA, the CDR3 is TGTGCCAGCAGCTTAGGCGGGGGGCGCAGAGATACGCAGTATTTT. Protein product: CASSLGGGRRDTQYF.

The J gene is TRBJ2-5, the V gene TRBV6-1; D might be TRBD1 (6 bases). The length of the CDR3 is 18 residues. V was shortened by 7 bases and J by 7 bases, with 31 bases between the two germline ends. In germline, CDR1 is MNHNS, CDR2 SASEGT. The CDR3: CASTAQGEGWLGLGTQYF. CDR3 in DNA: TGTGCCAGCACTGCACAGGGAGAAGGTTGGCTAGGGTTAGGGACCCAGTACTTC.

This chain links TRBV7-2 with TRBJ2-3, with 7 bases identical to TRBD1. The CDR3 spans 15 residues. V dropped 3 bases and J dropped 4; count of bases not matched to a gene: 7. Germline V lookup: CDR1 SGHTA, CDR2 FQGNSA. CDR3 DNA sequence: TGTGCCAGCAGCTTCTCCGGGACAGACTCAGATACGCAGTATTTT. Amino acids: CASSFSGTDSDTQYF.

At least ten counts were recorded for this clonotype. The rearrangement joins TRBV27 to TRBJ2-2; D gene unclear. V was cut by 4 bases and J by 3 bases, with 9 bases left in between. This CDR3 has 14 amino acids. Germline assignment: CDR1 MNHEY and CDR2 SMNVEV (reference sequence). The CDR3 here is CASSSLGYTGELFF. The CDR3 bases are TGTGCCAGCAGTTCCCTCGGTTACACCGGGGAGCTGTTTTTT.

The table lists this clonotype with many counts. The chain has TRBV20-1 and TRBJ2-7; D is perhaps TRBD1 or TRBD2 (5 bases each). The CDR3 contains 13 residues. V dropped 2 bases and J dropped 5 bases, with 13 bases sitting between them. Per germline, CDR1 DFQATT and CDR2 SNEGSKA (reference sequence). The CDR3 nucleotides read TGCAGTGCTAGATCGGGACCCTGGGACGAGCAGTACGTC. This encodes CSARSGPWDEQYV.

This clonotype was seen a handful of times. The V gene is TRBV30, the J gene TRBJ1-2; 8 bases align to TRBD1. Looked up from germline, CDR1 is GTSNPN and CDR2 is SVGIG (reference sequence). V lost 1 base, J lost 0 bases, and 1 base stayed unmatched. The CDR3 totals 14 residues. The CDR3 sequence is CAWSGQGSNYGYTF. The CDR3, as DNA: TGTGCCTGGAGTGGACAGGGGTCTAACTATGGCTACACCTTC.

This chain uses TRBV11-2 with TRBJ2-4, with 9 bases identical to TRBD1. Per germline, CDR1 SGHAT and CDR2 FQNNGV. Trimming removed 4 bases from V and 9 bases from J; junction bases left unmatched: 7. This CDR3 has 14 residues. The CDR3 nucleotides read TGTGCCAGCAGCTCCCGGACAGGGGATAGCATTCAGTACTTC. It encodes CASSSRTGDSIQYF.

V usage is TRBV10-3 and J usage is TRBJ2-3, with D unresolved. Germline CDR1 reads ENHRY; CDR2 reads SYGVKD. The CDR3 is 16 amino acids. The ends were cut back, 1 base at V and 0 bases at J, with 11 bases in the middle. The CDR3 region has the DNA TGTGCCATCAGTGAGTTTAGTAACCCTAGCACAGATACGCAGTATTTT. Its protein product is CAISEFSNPSTDTQYF.

V and J are TRBV2 and TRBJ2-1; 12 bases match TRBD2. CDR1 is SNHLY, CDR2 FYNNEI, per germline. This CDR3 region has 13 residues. J lost 4 bases, V lost 11 bases, and 3 bases had no gene match. CDR3 in amino acids: CAGLAGSYNEQFF. As DNA, the CDR3 is TGTGCCGGACTAGCGGGGAGTTACAATGAGCAGTTCTTC. Supplemented by reference TRBV2 and TRBJ2-1, the full variable domain reads EPEVTQTPSHQVTQMGQEVILRCVPISNHLYFYWYRQILGQKVEFLVSFYNNEISEKSEIFDDQFSVERPDGSNFTLKIRSTKLEDSAMYFCAGLAGSYNEQFFGPGTRLTVL.

The gene calls are TRBV12-3 or TRBV12-4 and TRBJ2-2; 10 bases are a match to TRBD1. J was trimmed by 3 bases and V by 6 bases; bases with no gene match: 7. The CDR3 runs to 16 residues. The DNA for the CDR3 is TGTGCCAGCAGCCAGGGACAGGGGATCCACACCGGGGAGCTGTTTTTT. Its translation is CASSQGQGIHTGELFF.

The chain carries TRBV28 and TRBJ2-2, with 9 positions matching TRBD1. This CDR3 is built from 16 residues. CDR1 and CDR2 from the germline V gene are MDHEN and SYDVKM. J was trimmed by 7 bases and V by 5 bases; bases with no gene match: 11. The CDR3 nucleotides read TGTGCCAGCAGTGAACCGGGACAGGGCAGGGGCGGGGAGCTGTTTTTT. Encoded protein: CASSEPGQGRGGELFF.

This clonotype was seen more than once but under ten times. The chain recombines TRBV6-5 with TRBJ1-2; D is ambiguous. This CDR3 has 13 residues. Germline V gene data show CDR1 as MNHEY and CDR2 as SVGAGI. Trimming stripped 3 bases from V and 4 bases from J, with 9 bases between. DNA for the CDR3: TGTGCCAGCAGTTATTCGCCATCCTATGGCTACACCTTC. Translation gives CASSYSPSYGYTF.

The rearrangement uses TRBV7-9 and TRBJ2-7; D is unresolved. Germline V gene data show CDR1 as SEHNR and CDR2 as FQNEAQ (reference sequence). The V end was cut by 5 bases, the J end by 4 bases, with 9 bases between. The CDR3 has 12 amino acids. Written as DNA, the CDR3 is TGTGCCAGCAGCCCGCAGGCGTACGAGCAGTACGTC. Residues: CASSPQAYEQYV.

The V call is TRBV6-1, the J call TRBJ1-2; a possible D gene is TRBD1 (6 bases). From germline, CDR1 is MNHNS and CDR2 SASEGT. The length of the CDR3 is 15 residues. V lost 2 bases, J lost 2 bases, and 12 bases lay in between. The chain's CDR3 is CASSEWGGGNYGYTF. In DNA form, the CDR3 reads TGTGCCAGCAGTGAATGGGGGGGCGGCAACTATGGCTACACCTTC.

At least ten counts were recorded for this clonotype. The chain couples TRBV29-1 to TRBJ2-5, with 7 positions matching TRBD2. V was pared by 4 bases and J by 2 bases, with 10 bases of the junction left unmatched. The length of the CDR3 is 15 residues. Looked up from germline, CDR1 is SQVTM and CDR2 is ANQGSEA. Written as DNA, the CDR3 is TGCAGCGTTGGATTGGGGGGGAATGAGCAAGAGACCCAGTACTTC. This gives the protein CSVGLGGNEQETQYF.

In its sample, this clonotype was seen many times. The chain recombines TRBV5-1 with TRBJ2-7; tentative D call: TRBD1 (6 bases). This CDR3 is built from 14 residues. V shed 4 bases and J shed 2 bases, with 13 bases lying between them. Germline CDR1 SGHRS, CDR2 YFSETQ. The CDR3 loop is CASSVEDRAYEQYF. CDR3 coding DNA: TGCGCCAGCAGCGTAGAGGACAGAGCCTACGAGCAGTACTTC.

The genes are TRBV20-1 and TRBJ2-6, with a possible D match to TRBD1 (6 bases). Trimming stripped 6 bases from V and 0 bases from J, with 12 bases between. The CDR3 is 15 amino acids. Germline V gene data show CDR1 as DFQATT and CDR2 as SNEGSKA (reference sequence). The CDR3 protein is CSADTGNSGANVLTF. The CDR3 DNA reads as TGCAGTGCAGACACAGGGAACTCTGGGGCCAACGTCCTGACTTTC.

The rearrangement uses TRBV5-6 and TRBJ2-7; D is tentatively TRBD1 or TRBD2 (6 bases each). This CDR3 contains 16 residues. Germline V gene lookup returns CDR1 SGHDT and CDR2 YYEEEE. Deletions cut 1 base from V and 3 bases from J, with 17 bases between. In DNA, the CDR3 is TGTGCCAGCAGCTTGCTTGGGTGGGGGGCAGACTACGAGCAGTACTTC. Its protein product is CASSLLGWGADYEQYF.

This clonotype was recorded at least ten times. This chain uses TRBV20-1 with TRBJ2-1, with TRBD2 matching 9 bases. Germline lookup yields CDR1 DFQATT and CDR2 SNEGSKA (reference sequence). The junction had 7 bases not matched to a gene; V was cut back by 0 bases and J by 7 bases. The CDR3 has 15 amino acids. CDR3 sequence reads: CSARDLAGTGNEQFF. In nucleotides, the CDR3 is TGCAGTGCTAGAGATCTAGCGGGGACGGGAAATGAGCAGTTCTTC.

The genes are TRBV7-2 and TRBJ2-1; D is possibly TRBD1 or TRBD2 (5 bases each). Germline V gene sequence: CDR1 SGHTA, CDR2 FQGNSA. Deletions cut 5 bases from V and 4 bases from J, with 18 bases between. There are 16 residues in the CDR3. The CDR3 reads CASSPSGTRSYNEQFF. As DNA, the CDR3 is TGTGCCAGCAGCCCTTCAGGGACGCGATCGTACAATGAGCAGTTCTTC.

This chain links TRBV28 with TRBJ2-3; 11 nucleotides line up with TRBD2. This CDR3 is 15 amino acids long. From germline, CDR1 is MDHEN and CDR2 SYDVKM. The J segment lost 3 bases and the V segment lost 6 bases, leaving 5 bases of the junction unmatched. CDR3 protein: CASRYSGGATDTQYF. CDR3 coding DNA: TGTGCCAGCAGATATAGCGGGGGGGCAACAGATACGCAGTATTTT.

This clonotype was seen repeatedly, ten times or more. The chain employs TRBV20-1 and TRBJ1-5; D ambiguous. V lost 4 bases, J lost 7 bases, and 17 bases lay in between. The germline V gene has CDR1 DFQATT and CDR2 SNEGSKA (reference sequence). The CDR3 has 14 residues. CDR3 amino acids: CSAIPGRLGQPQHF. The CDR3 DNA follows: TGCAGTGCTATACCCGGGCGGTTAGGACAGCCCCAGCATTTT.

This clonotype was counted at least ten times. The gene calls are TRBV29-1 and TRBJ2-5, with no clear D. Per the germline V gene, CDR1 is SQVTM and CDR2 is ANQGSEA. The length of the CDR3 is 13 residues. V lost 7 bases and J 9 bases, leaving 21 bases between the germline ends. The CDR3 region has the DNA TGCAGCGCTTCATTGACGGAACGAGCCCCCCAGTACTTC. Encoded protein: CSASLTERAPQYF.

This chain connects TRBV7-8 to TRBJ1-5; D unresolved. Per germline, CDR1 SGHVS and CDR2 FQNEAQ. V lost 2 bases, J lost 2 bases, and 7 bases lay in between. The length of the CDR3 is 14 residues. CDR3 bases: TGTGCCAGCAGCTTATATAAAGGCAATCAGCCCCAGCATTTT. It specifies CASSLYKGNQPQHF.